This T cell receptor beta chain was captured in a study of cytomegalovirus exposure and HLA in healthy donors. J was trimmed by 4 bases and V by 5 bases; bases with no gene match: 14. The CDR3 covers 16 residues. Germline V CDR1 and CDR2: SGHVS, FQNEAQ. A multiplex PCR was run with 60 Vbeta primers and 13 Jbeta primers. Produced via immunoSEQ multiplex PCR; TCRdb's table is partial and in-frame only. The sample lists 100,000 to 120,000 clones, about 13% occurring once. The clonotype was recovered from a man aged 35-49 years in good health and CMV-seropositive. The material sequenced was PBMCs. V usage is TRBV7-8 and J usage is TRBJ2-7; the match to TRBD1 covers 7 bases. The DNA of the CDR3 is TGTGCCAGCAGCCAGCTTTTAAGGGGGCGTGGGTACGAGCAGTACTTC. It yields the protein CASSQLLRGRGYEQYF.